Following are 6 T cell receptor beta chains from one sample sequenced in a study of shared clonotypes between healthy human individuals. The naive CD8 population came from CD45RO-negative cells selected for CCR7, without terminally differentiated effector memory CD45RA+ cells. Clones were sequenced by immunoSEQ multiplex PCR, and TCRdb holds only the in-frame ones, with some missing. Here the sample spans fewer than 850,000 clones, approximately 96% being singletons. Sequencing was done on a sample of naive CD8+ T cells sorted from blood. Source of these receptors: a man aged 25 to 40 in good health.

This rearrangement joins TRBV21-1 to TRBJ2-1; the table gives TRBD2 as D, unverified against the DNA. TRBV21-1 is described as a pseudogene. The CDR3 has 11 amino acids. The CDR3 loop is CASTGGNEQFF. CDR3 DNA sequence: TGTGCCAGCACTGGAGGGAATGAGCAGTTCTTC.

Only a few counts were recorded for this clone. The chain has TRBV15 and TRBJ2-5; D is uncertain. V was trimmed by 0 bases and J by 5 bases, leaving 4 bases between them. The CDR3 spans 12 residues. CDR1 LNHNV and CDR2 YYDKDF come from the germline V gene (reference sequence). CDR3 bases: TGTGCCACCAGCAGAGATAAGGAGACCCAGTACTTC. It encodes CATSRDKETQYF.

This chain uses TRBV27 with TRBJ2-7; D not certain. The CDR3 is 14 amino acids. CDR1 is MNHEY, CDR2 SMNVEV, per germline (reference sequence). V was trimmed by 5 bases and J by 0 bases, leaving 11 bases between them. CDR3 sequence: CASSAHTDSYEQYF. The DNA for the CDR3 is TGTGCCAGCAGTGCCCACACGGACTCCTACGAGCAGTACTTC.

The rearrangement joins TRBV7-3 to TRBJ2-2, with a weak D call TRBD2 (6 bases). The germline CDR1 and CDR2 sequences are SGHTA and FQGTGA. The CDR3 covers 14 residues. V lost 2 bases and J 3 bases, leaving 7 bases between the germline ends. CDR3 in amino acids: CASSLPGDTGELFF. The DNA of the CDR3 is TGTGCCAGCAGCTTACCGGGGGACACCGGGGAGCTGTTTTTT.

The J gene is TRBJ1-1, the V gene TRBV29-1; possible D gene TRBD1, 5 bases. Germline V lookup: CDR1 SQVTM, CDR2 ANQGSEA. The length of the CDR3 is 10 residues. Trimming removed 6 bases at V and 7 bases at J, with 9 bases between. The DNA of the CDR3 is TGCAGCGTGGACAATTATGAAGCTTTCTTT. Translated: CSVDNYEAFF.

This clone has a single count. V and J are TRBV4-1 and TRBJ2-3; TRBD1 is a possible D gene (6 bases). Germline CDR1 is MGHRA and CDR2 is YSYEKL. This CDR3 is built from 18 residues. V lost 0 bases, J lost 6 bases, and 22 bases lay in between. The CDR3 DNA is TGCGCCAGCAGCCAAGAAATAAGTGGGGGCGGGCAAATGGATACGCAGTATTTT. It codes for CASSQEISGGGQMDTQYF.